The 8 T cell receptor beta chains given below trace back to one sample, sequenced in a study of T cells in tumors after PD-1 blockade. Only in-frame clones appear in the TCRdb table, and some are missing; sequencing was by immunoSEQ multiplex PCR. This sample has 45,000 or so clones; roughly three quarters occur once, and the top ten carry approximately 7.9%. The sample was PBMCs, taken before anti-PD-1 therapy. All receptors derive from a human donor with advanced basal cell or squamous cell carcinoma (not recorded which).

The rearrangement joins TRBV5-3 to TRBJ2-1; 7 bases align to TRBD2. TRBV5-3 is designated an ORF whose function remains uncertain. The CDR3 consists of 14 residues. Trimming removed 2 bases from V and 9 bases from J; junction bases left unmatched: 8. This CDR3 reads CARSLGGRHIEQFF. CDR3 bases: TGTGCCAGAAGCTTAGGCGGGAGACATATTGAGCAGTTCTTC.

The chain links TRBV6-6 to TRBJ2-3; 9 nucleotides agree with TRBD1. Germline-derived CDR1 and CDR2 are MNHNY and SVGAGI (reference sequence). This CDR3 is 14 amino acids long. Germline trimming cut 5 bases from V and 3 bases from J; bases unmatched to any gene: 3. The CDR3, as DNA: TGTGCCAGCAGTCCCGGGACAGGGACAGATACGCAGTATTTT. It yields the protein CASSPGTGTDTQYF.

This clone is medium-sized in the sample. The same CDR3 is also encoded by other DNA sequences in this sample. V is TRBV4-2 and J is TRBJ2-1; possibly TRBD2 for D (7 bases). The ends were cut back, 1 base at V and 9 bases at J, with 13 bases in the middle. The CDR3 runs to 14 residues. Germline V gives CDR1 LGHNA, CDR2 YNFKEQ. Here the CDR3 DNA reads TGTGCCAGCAGCCAAGGCGGGGGCGGGGGTGAGCAGTTCTTC. This codes for CASSQGGGGGEQFF.

The rearrangement uses TRBV6-1 and TRBJ2-7; D unclear. The CDR3 sequence is 12 residues long. Germline CDR1 is MNHNS and CDR2 is SASEGT. The ends were cut back, 1 base at V and 8 bases at J, with 9 bases in the middle. CDR3 nucleotides: TGTGCCAGCAGTGAAGTTTCTTTGCAGCAGTACTTC. Protein sequence: CASSEVSLQQYF.

The J gene is TRBJ1-1, the V gene TRBV27; TRBD1 is a possible D gene (5 bases). Germline CDR1 and CDR2: MNHEY and SMNVEV (reference sequence). Trimming shortened V by 4 bases and J by 7 bases, and 10 bases separated the two germline ends. The CDR3 length is 12 residues. The CDR3 reads CASSWGSGEAFF. The CDR3 bases are TGTGCCAGCAGTTGGGGGTCCGGTGAAGCTTTCTTT.

The V gene is TRBV5-6, the J gene TRBJ1-5; tentatively, D is TRBD1 (5 bases). Germline CDR1 and CDR2: SGHDT and YYEEEE. The CDR3 covers 15 residues. V was shortened by 6 bases and J by 2 bases, with 15 bases between the two germline ends. The CDR3 DNA follows: TGTGCCAGCACTGTGGGCGGGGCGCGCAATCAGCCCCAGCATTTT. Translating it yields CASTVGGARNQPQHF.

The chain combines TRBV5-6 with TRBJ2-3; 12 positions agree with TRBD2. V shed 3 bases, J shed 2 bases, and the junction held 4 bases outside the gene matches. The CDR3 is made up of 16 amino acids. Germline V gene data show CDR1 as SGHDT and CDR2 as YYEEEE. Written as DNA, the CDR3 is TGTGCCAGCAGCTCGAGACTAGCGGGAGTCACAGATACGCAGTATTTT. Translated: CASSSRLAGVTDTQYF.

The chain has TRBV4-1 and TRBJ1-1, with D possibly matching TRBD1 (6 bases). The V end lost 3 bases, the J end lost 4 bases, and 21 bases lay between the germline ends. This CDR3 has 17 residues. Germline lookup yields CDR1 MGHRA and CDR2 YSYEKL. In nucleotides, the CDR3 is TGCGCCAGCAGCCATCCTCCGAAGGGGGGCGCGACCACTGAAGCTTTCTTT. As protein: CASSHPPKGGATTEAFF.